One and the same sample provided the 16 T cell receptor beta chains below, sequenced in a study of T cells after yellow fever vaccination. TCRdb passed the 5' RACE reads through MiXCR, listing each CDR3 protein once. Among 200,000 to 300,000 distinct CDR3 sequences listed, approximately 6.8% were seen once. The material was CD4+ T cells sorted from PBMCs, obtained on the day of the yellow fever booster vaccination. The receptors originated from a man younger than 40 who received the YFV17D yellow fever vaccine.

The chain is built from TRBV11-2 and TRBJ1-2; no clear D gene. The germline gives CDR1 SGHAT, CDR2 FQNNGV. The CDR3 contains 12 residues. Trimming left V 4 bases short and J 8 bases short, with 11 bases between. CDR3 residues: CASSSRHYGYTF. CDR3 coding DNA: TGTGCCAGCAGCTCCAGACATTACGGCTACACCTTC.

This clonotype has only a few counts. The chain has TRBV10-3 and TRBJ2-1; 14 nucleotides align to TRBD2. The CDR3 runs 15 residues. V was clipped by 4 bases and J by 7 bases; unmatched bases: 3. CDR1 and CDR2 (germline): ENHRY, SYGVKD. CDR3 nucleotide sequence: TGTGCCATCAGTGGGAGGACTAGCGGGAGGAATGAGCAGTTCTTC. It is translated as CAISGRTSGRNEQFF.

Only a few counts were recorded for this clonotype. This chain links TRBV19 with TRBJ2-1; no firm D call. Germline CDR1 and CDR2: LNHDA and SQIVND (reference sequence). Trimming left V 5 bases short and J 2 bases short, with 13 bases between. This CDR3 comprises 15 residues. This CDR3 is CASSAALVTYNEQFF. The CDR3, as DNA: TGTGCCAGTAGTGCCGCTCTTGTTACCTACAATGAGCAGTTCTTC.

This clonotype was picked up a small number of times. The V call is TRBV5-5, the J call TRBJ1-1; D gene uncertain. CDR1 and CDR2 (germline): SGHKS, YYEKEE (reference sequence). The CDR3 contains 14 residues. V lost 4 bases and J 3 bases, leaving 13 bases between the germline ends. The CDR3: CASSPSQVHTEAFF. The DNA of the CDR3 is TGTGCCAGCAGCCCCTCCCAGGTCCACACTGAAGCTTTCTTT. The full variable domain, with the rest looked up from reference TRBV5-5 and TRBJ1-1, is DAGVTQSPTHLIKTRGQQVTLRCSPISGHKSVSWYQQVLGQGPQFIFQYYEKEERGRGNFPDRFSARQFPNYSSELNVNALLLGDSALYLCASSPSQVHTEAFFGQGTRLTVV.

This clonotype was seen a handful of times. This rearrangement joins TRBV28 to TRBJ2-4, with a weak D call TRBD2 (6 bases). Germline V lookup: CDR1 MDHEN, CDR2 SYDVKM. V was shortened by 6 bases and J by 0 bases, with 12 bases between the two germline ends. The CDR3 is 15 residues long. The CDR3 DNA reads as TGTGCCAGCAGCCCTAGCGACTTAGCCAAAAACATTCAGTACTTC. This gives the protein CASSPSDLAKNIQYF.

This clonotype occurred many times. The chain combines TRBV7-2 with TRBJ2-7; D is uncertain. CDR1 and CDR2 (germline): SGHTA, FQGNSA. CDR3 length equals 15 residues. V lost 5 bases to trimming and J lost 3 bases, with 17 bases between them. The CDR3 nucleotides are TGTGCCAGCAGCCTCTCTGGGCTAGAAGGCTACGAGCAGTACTTC. Encoded protein: CASSLSGLEGYEQYF.

This clonotype was detected only a few times. The chain uses TRBV27 and TRBJ1-3; a possible D gene is TRBD1 (5 bases). Germline values: CDR1 MNHEY, CDR2 SMNVEV (reference sequence). Trimming cost V 0 bases and J 3 bases, with 18 bases left between them. The CDR3 covers 18 residues. The CDR3 region has the DNA TGTGCCAGCAGTTTATCGTTTGCACCGGGGCTCGGTGGAAACACCATATATTTT. Its protein is CASSLSFAPGLGGNTIYF.

This clonotype has a count of ten or more. The CDR3 protein is CASSPRGSPGGSYNEQFF. The CDR3 DNA sequence: TGTGCCAGCAGCCCAAGAGGGTCGCCGGGAGGATCCTACAATGAGCAGTTCTTC. The gene calls are TRBV11-2 and TRBJ2-1, with 7 bases aligning to TRBD2. This CDR3 comprises 18 residues. The trim removed 5 bases at V and 1 base at J, leaving 14 bases unmatched. From germline, CDR1 is SGHAT and CDR2 FQNNGV.

There are many counts of this clonotype. The rearrangement links TRBV24-1 to TRBJ2-3; no reliable D call. The CDR3 totals 16 residues. V shed 4 bases and J shed 5 bases, with 18 bases lying between them. Germline-derived CDR1 and CDR2 are KGHDR and SFDVKD. CDR3 DNA: TGTGCCACCAGTGACCCGACCAGTAGTCCAGGAGATACGCAGTATTTT. Its translation: CATSDPTSSPGDTQYF.

This clonotype appeared a few times. The chain couples TRBV5-1 to TRBJ2-1; the match to TRBD2 covers 9 bases. The CDR3 is 18 amino acids. Losses at the gene ends were 1 base for V and 3 bases for J; bases not matched to a gene: 11. Germline V gene sequence: CDR1 SGHRS, CDR2 YFSETQ. CDR3: CASSLRGSGRISYNEQFF. The CDR3 DNA reads as TGCGCCAGCAGCTTGCGGGGTAGCGGGAGAATCAGCTACAATGAGCAGTTCTTC.

The chain uses TRBV5-4 and TRBJ2-3; 10 nucleotides align to TRBD2. Germline V lookup: CDR1 SGHNT, CDR2 YYREEE (reference sequence). This CDR3 comprises 15 residues. The ends lost 1 base at V and 5 bases at J; junction bases unmatched: 4. The CDR3 protein is CASSLTSGTIDTQYF. The CDR3 DNA sequence: TGTGCCAGCAGCTTGACTAGCGGGACAATAGATACGCAGTATTTT.

This clonotype occurred a few times. This chain's CDR3 is CASSLTHPNRLNTEAFF. The CDR3 DNA is TGTGCCAGCAGTTTAACCCACCCTAACAGGTTAAACACTGAAGCTTTCTTT. The chain links TRBV27 to TRBJ1-1, with D possibly TRBD1 on 5 matching bases. Trimming pared 2 bases from V and 2 bases from J, leaving 18 bases between. Germline CDR1 is MNHEY and CDR2 is SMNVEV (reference sequence). The CDR3 spans 17 residues.

There are a few counts of this clonotype. V is TRBV6-2 or TRBV6-3 and J is TRBJ1-2; D not certain. Germline CDR1 and CDR2: MNHEY and SVGEGT. Trimming pared 5 bases from V and 7 bases from J, leaving 5 bases between. The CDR3 length is 10 residues. CDR3 DNA sequence: TGTGCCAGCAGTGGATTTGGCTACACCTTC. Its translation: CASSGFGYTF.

The sample holds a few counts of this clonotype. J is TRBJ2-3 and V is TRBV24-1; D gene unclear. In germline, CDR1 is KGHDR, CDR2 SFDVKD. V was shortened by 2 bases and J by 0 bases, with 11 bases between the two germline ends. There are 16 residues in the CDR3. CDR3 sequence reads: CATSDSLSDSTDTQYF. In DNA, the CDR3 is TGTGCCACCAGTGATTCTTTATCCGACAGCACAGATACGCAGTATTTT.

This clonotype has ten or more counts. CDR3 bases: TGTGCCAGCAGTGAATGGGCAGGGAGGTCCTACAATGAGCAGTTCTTC. It specifies CASSEWAGRSYNEQFF. J is TRBJ2-1 and V is TRBV2, with D possibly TRBD2 on 6 matching bases. The ends were cut back, 2 bases at V and 1 base at J, with 12 bases in the middle. This CDR3 has 16 residues. Per germline, CDR1 SNHLY and CDR2 FYNNEI.

This clonotype has only a few counts. The chain combines TRBV7-6 with TRBJ2-5; 7 bases align to TRBD2. V dropped 4 bases and J dropped 3; count of bases not matched to a gene: 14. The CDR3 has 17 residues. The germline V gene encodes CDR1 SGHVS and CDR2 FNYEAQ. CDR3 in DNA: TGTGCCAGCAGCTCCCCCCAAAGCGGGATACGCAAAGAGACCCAGTACTTC. Translated, it gives CASSSPQSGIRKETQYF. Supplemented by reference TRBV7-6 and TRBJ2-5, the full variable domain reads GAGVSQSPRYKVTKRGQDVALRCDPISGHVSLYWYRQALGQGPEFLTYFNYEAQQDKSGLPNDRFSAERPEGSISTLTIQRTEQRDSAMYRCASSSPQSGIRKETQYFGPGTRLLVL.